The clone carrying this T cell receptor (beta chain) was recorded a few times. The source of the sample is a study of T cells in localized non-small cell lung cancer. Repertoires were generated with immunoSEQ multiplex PCR, while TCRdb's copy carries only in-frame clones and drops some. The table has about 16,000 clones, 75% to 90% seen once. CDR1 and CDR2 from the germline V gene are MGHRA and YSYEKL. V lost 4 bases and J lost 9, with 16 bases in between. The CDR3 is made up of 14 amino acids. The sample here was peripheral blood, taken before any cancer treatment. The sequence was obtained from a female donor of 60 years or more with stage III squamous cell lung carcinoma. The chain joins TRBV4-1 to TRBJ2-1, with a weak D call TRBD2 (6 bases). The CDR3 reads CASSPGSPSAEQFF. CDR3 nucleotides: TGCGCCAGCAGCCCCGGGAGCCCCTCGGCTGAGCAGTTCTTC.